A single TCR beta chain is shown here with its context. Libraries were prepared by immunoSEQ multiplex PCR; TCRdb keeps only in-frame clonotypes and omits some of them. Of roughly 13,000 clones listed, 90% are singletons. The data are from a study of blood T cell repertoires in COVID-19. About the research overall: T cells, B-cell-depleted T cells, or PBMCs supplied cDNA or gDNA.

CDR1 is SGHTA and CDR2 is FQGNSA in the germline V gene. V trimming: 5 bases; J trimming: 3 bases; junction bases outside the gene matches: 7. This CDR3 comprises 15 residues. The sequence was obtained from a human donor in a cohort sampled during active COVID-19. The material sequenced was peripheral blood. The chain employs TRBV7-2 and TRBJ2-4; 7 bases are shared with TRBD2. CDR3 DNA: TGTGCCAGCAGCCCGGGTGGGGGGGGCAAAAACATTCAGTACTTC. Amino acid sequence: CASSPGGGGKNIQYF.